This entry lists 5 T cell receptor beta chains sequenced from one sample in a study of shared clonotypes between healthy human individuals. TCRdb keeps only in-frame clones here, not all; method: immunoSEQ multiplex PCR. There are about 2.4 million clones in the sample; roughly 93% occur only once, and 0.36% lies in the top ten. Sequencing used naive CD4+ T cells from PBMCs. Subset described: CD45RA+ positively selected. Receptors were obtained from a man younger than 30 in good health. Some clones in this sample may be carry-over from other donors' samples.

J is TRBJ2-2 and V is TRBV7-9; TRBD2 is a possible D gene (6 bases). Trimming stripped 5 bases from V and 6 bases from J, with 16 bases between. Germline V gene lookup returns CDR1 SEHNR and CDR2 FQNEAQ (reference sequence). This CDR3 has 15 amino acids. The CDR3 sequence: CASSDLRELSGELFF. CDR3 bases: TGTGCCAGCAGCGACCTTCGGGAGCTTTCCGGGGAGCTGTTTTTT.

This chain uses TRBV7-3 with TRBJ2-1; 7 nucleotides agree with TRBD1. V gave up 5 bases and J gave up 3 bases; unmatched junction bases: 7. Germline loops: CDR1 SGHTA, CDR2 FQGTGA. This CDR3 spans 15 amino acids. The CDR3 DNA is TGTGCCAGCAGCGCGGCCGGGACAGTCTACAATGAGCAGTTCTTC. Protein: CASSAAGTVYNEQFF.

This chain connects TRBV11-2 to TRBJ1-1; D may be TRBD1 (6 bases). This CDR3 contains 14 residues. V was cut by 4 bases and J by 4 bases, with 13 bases left in between. CDR1 SGHAT and CDR2 FQNNGV come from the germline V gene. The CDR3 nucleotides are TGTGCCAGCAGCTCAAGAACAGGGAGCACTGAAGCTTTCTTT. Its translation: CASSSRTGSTEAFF.

The chain carries TRBV5-5 and TRBJ2-7; 9 bases are a match to TRBD1. The CDR3 runs to 15 residues. The germline V gene encodes CDR1 SGHKS and CDR2 YYEKEE (reference sequence). V trimming: 0 bases; J trimming: 2 bases; junction bases outside the gene matches: 3. The CDR3 bases are TGTGCCAGCAGCTTGGGGACAGGGGTAACCTACGAGCAGTACTTC. It encodes CASSLGTGVTYEQYF.

This chain joins TRBV9 and TRBJ1-2; 11 bases are shared with TRBD1. With 3 bases clipped from V and 8 bases from J, the junction kept 9 bases outside the gene matches. The V gene's germline CDR1 is SGDLS and CDR2 YYNGEE. The CDR3 contains 15 residues. The CDR3 reads CASSEGTGGIYGYTF. In DNA form, the CDR3 reads TGTGCCAGCAGCGAAGGGACAGGGGGAATCTACGGCTACACCTTC.